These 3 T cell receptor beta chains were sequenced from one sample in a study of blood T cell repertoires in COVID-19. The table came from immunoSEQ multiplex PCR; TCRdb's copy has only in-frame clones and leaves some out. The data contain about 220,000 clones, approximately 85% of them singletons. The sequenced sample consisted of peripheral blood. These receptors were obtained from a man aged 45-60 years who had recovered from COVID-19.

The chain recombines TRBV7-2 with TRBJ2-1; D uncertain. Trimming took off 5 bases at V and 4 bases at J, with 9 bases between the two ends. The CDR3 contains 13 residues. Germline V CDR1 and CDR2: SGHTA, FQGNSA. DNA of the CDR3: TGTGCCAGCAGCGCCGTGAGGTACAATGAGCAGTTCTTC. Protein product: CASSAVRYNEQFF.

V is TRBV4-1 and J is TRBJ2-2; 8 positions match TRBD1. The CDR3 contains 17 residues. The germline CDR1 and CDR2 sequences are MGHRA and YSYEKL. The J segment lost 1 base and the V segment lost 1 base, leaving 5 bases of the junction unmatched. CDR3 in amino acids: CASSQAEGQGNTGELFF. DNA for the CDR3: TGCGCCAGCAGCCAAGCTGAAGGACAGGGGAACACCGGGGAGCTGTTTTTT.

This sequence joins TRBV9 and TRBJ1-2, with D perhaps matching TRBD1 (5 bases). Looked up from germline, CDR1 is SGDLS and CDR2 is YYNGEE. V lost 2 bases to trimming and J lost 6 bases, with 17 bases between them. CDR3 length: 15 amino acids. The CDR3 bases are TGTGCCAGCAGCGTGGCGGGAGTGGGGGGGAATGGCTACACCTTC. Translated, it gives CASSVAGVGGNGYTF.